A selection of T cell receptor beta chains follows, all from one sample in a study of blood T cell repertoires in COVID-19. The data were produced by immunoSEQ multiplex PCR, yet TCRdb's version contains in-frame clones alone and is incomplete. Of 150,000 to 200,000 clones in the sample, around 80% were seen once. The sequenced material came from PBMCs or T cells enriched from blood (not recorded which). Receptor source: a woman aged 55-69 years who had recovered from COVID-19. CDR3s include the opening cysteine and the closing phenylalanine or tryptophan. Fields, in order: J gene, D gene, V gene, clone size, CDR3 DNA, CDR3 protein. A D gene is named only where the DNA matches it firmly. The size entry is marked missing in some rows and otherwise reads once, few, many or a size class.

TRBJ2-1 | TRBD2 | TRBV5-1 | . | TGCGCCAGCAGCTCCCAGGGACTAGCTCTCAACGTGAAGTTCTTC | CASSSQGLALNVKFF
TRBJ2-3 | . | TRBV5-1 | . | TGCGCCAGCAGCTTTCCTCGATTTTACAGCGATAGGAAGGGGGATACGCAGTATTTT | CASSFPRFYSDRKGDTQYF
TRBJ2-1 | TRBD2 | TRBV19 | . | TGTGCCAGTAGTATTAGACTAGCGGGGGGAAACTATAGGGGTTCCTACAATGAGCAGTTCTTC | CASSIRLAGGNYRGSYNEQFF
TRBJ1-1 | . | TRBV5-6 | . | TGTGCCAGCAGCTTGGGACTAACAGGGCCCACTGAAGCTTTCTTT | CASSLGLTGPTEAFF
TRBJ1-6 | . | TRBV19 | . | TGTGCCAGTAGTCCAGAAAGGGGAGGGCCCCTCCACTTT | CASSPERGGPLHF
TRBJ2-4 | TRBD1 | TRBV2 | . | TGTGCCAGCAGGGACAGGGGGGCTGAAAACATTCAGTACTTC | CASRDRGAENIQYF
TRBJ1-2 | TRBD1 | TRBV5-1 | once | TGCGCCAGCAGCGGGGGGACAGGGTATGGCTACACCTTC | CASSGGTGYGYTF
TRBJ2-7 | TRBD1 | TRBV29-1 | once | TGCAGCGTTTACCTGACAGGGAAGGACGAGCAGTACTTC | CSVYLTGKDEQYF
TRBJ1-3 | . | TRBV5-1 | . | TGCGCCAGCAGCTTGGATTCTGGGGGCTATGGAAACACCATATATTTT | CASSLDSGGYGNTIYF
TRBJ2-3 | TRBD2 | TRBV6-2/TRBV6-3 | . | TGTGCCAGCAGTTACGGCGGGGGGGCGTCAACGCAGTATTTT | CASSYGGGASTQYF
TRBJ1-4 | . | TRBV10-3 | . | TGTGCAATCCGGCAGGGATCTAATGAAAAACTGTTTTTT | CAIRQGSNEKLFF
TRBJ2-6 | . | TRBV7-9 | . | TGTGCCAGCAGCCAGTGGGGCCAGTCTGGGGCCAACGTCCTGACTTTC | CASSQWGQSGANVLTF
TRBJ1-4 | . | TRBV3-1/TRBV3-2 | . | TGTGCCAGCAGCCCTCGGGGGTTAGATGAAAAACTGTTTTTT | CASSPRGLDEKLFF
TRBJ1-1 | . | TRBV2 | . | TGTGCCAGCCGCGGGGGGACTGAAGCTTTCTTT | CASRGGTEAFF
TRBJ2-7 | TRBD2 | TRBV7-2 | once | TGTGCCAGCAGCTTCGGACTAGCGGGAGGACTTTACGAGCAGTACTTC | CASSFGLAGGLYEQYF
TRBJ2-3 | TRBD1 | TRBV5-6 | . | TGTGCCAGCAGCAGACGGGACAGGGGCAATACGCAGTATTTT | CASSRRDRGNTQYF
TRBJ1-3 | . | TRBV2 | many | TGTGCCAGCAGTAGGGGAACTGGAAACACCATATATTTT | CASSRGTGNTIYF
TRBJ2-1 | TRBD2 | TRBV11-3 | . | TGTGCCAGCAGCCCCCGGACTAGCGGGAGGGGTAGTGAGCAGTTCTTC | CASSPRTSGRGSEQFF
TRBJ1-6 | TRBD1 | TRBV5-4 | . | TGTGCCAGCAGCATAGACAGGGTGGGCTCACCCCTCCACTTT | CASSIDRVGSPLHF
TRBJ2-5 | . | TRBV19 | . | TGTGCCAGTAGTCGGGGAGGTGCTGGAGACCAGTACTTC | CASSRGGAGDQYF
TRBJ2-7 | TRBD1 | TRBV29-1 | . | TGCAGCGTGAAACCGGGGGACAGGGGGTCGTACGAGCAGTACTTC | CSVKPGDRGSYEQYF
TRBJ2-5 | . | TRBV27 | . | TGTGCCAGCAGTTTAGCCAAAGCCCCCTCTTCGCAAGAGACCCAGTACTTC | CASSLAKAPSSQETQYF
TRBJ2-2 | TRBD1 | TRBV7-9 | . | TGTGCCAGCACGGTACAGGGGGCGCGCACCGGGGAGCTGTTTTTT | CASTVQGARTGELFF
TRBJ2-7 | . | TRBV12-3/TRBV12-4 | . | TGTGCCAGCAGTTTATCTCTTCGCGAGCAGTACTTC | CASSLSLREQYF
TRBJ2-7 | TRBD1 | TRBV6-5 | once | TGTGCCAGTACCCGGGACAGAGCCTTATACGAGCAGTACTTC | CASTRDRALYEQYF
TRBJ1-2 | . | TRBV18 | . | TGTGCCAGCTCACCACCGCAGGGGCTTGGCTACACCTTC | CASSPPQGLGYTF
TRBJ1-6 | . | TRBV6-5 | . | TGTGCCAGCAGGCCCGGGACAAATTCACCCCTCCACTTT | CASRPGTNSPLHF